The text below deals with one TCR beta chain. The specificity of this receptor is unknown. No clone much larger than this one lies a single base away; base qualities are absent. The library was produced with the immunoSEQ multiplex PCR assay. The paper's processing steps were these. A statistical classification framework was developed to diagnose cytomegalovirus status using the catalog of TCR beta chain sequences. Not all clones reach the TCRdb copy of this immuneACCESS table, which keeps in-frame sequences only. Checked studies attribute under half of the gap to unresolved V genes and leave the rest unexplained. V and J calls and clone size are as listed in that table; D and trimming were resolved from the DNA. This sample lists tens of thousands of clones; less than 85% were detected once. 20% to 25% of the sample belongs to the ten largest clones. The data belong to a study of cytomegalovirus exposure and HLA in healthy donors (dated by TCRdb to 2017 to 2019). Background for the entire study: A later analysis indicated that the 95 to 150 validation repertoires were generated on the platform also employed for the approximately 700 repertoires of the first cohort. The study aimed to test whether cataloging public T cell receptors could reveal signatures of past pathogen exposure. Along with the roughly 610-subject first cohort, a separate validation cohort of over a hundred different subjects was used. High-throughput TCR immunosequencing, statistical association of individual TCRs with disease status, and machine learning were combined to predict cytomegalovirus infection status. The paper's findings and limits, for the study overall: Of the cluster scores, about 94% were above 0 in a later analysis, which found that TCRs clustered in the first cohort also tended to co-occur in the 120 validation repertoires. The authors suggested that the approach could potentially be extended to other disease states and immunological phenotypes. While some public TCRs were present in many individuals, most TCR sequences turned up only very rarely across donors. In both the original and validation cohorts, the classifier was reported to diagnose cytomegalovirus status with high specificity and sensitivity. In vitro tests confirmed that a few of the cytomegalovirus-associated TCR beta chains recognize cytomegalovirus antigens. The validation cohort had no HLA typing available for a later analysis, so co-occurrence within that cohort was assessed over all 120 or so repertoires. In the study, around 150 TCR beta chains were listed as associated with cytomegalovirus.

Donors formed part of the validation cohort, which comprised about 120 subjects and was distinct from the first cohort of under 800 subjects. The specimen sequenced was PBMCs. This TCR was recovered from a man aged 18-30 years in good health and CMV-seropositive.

The CDR3 region: CASSGTSGRVSSYNEQFF. The DNA sequence is given as TGTGCCAGCAGTGGGACTAGCGGGAGGGTAAGCTCCTACAATGAGCAGTTCTTC. Here the chain combines TRBV2 and TRBJ2-1, with 15 junctional bases fitting TRBD2. The CDR3 measures 18 amino acids from cysteine to phenylalanine. Of all the DNA, just the CDR3 is kept, 54 bases in frame from base 1. V ends up 4 bases short and J 0 bases short, with an unmatched junction base count of 4. CDR1 and CDR2, per the germline V gene, are SNHLY and FYNNEI.